This T cell receptor (beta chain) was sequenced in a study of shared clonotypes between healthy human individuals. The data were produced by immunoSEQ multiplex PCR, yet TCRdb's version contains in-frame clones alone and is incomplete. Of a few hundred thousand clones in the sample, approximately 96% are singletons; the top ten hold less than 0.35%. The germline gives CDR1 SGHRS, CDR2 YFSETQ. The V and J ends lost 0 bases and 0 bases respectively, with 7 bases between them. The CDR3 runs to 14 residues. Participating donors were healthy, HIV-negative adults free of recent acute infections or vaccinations.

V is TRBV5-1 and J is TRBJ2-7; D is possibly TRBD2 (5 bases). The sample was memory CD8+ T cells sorted from blood. Subset in this sample: CD45RO+ cells pooled with CCR7-negative TemRA cells. The TCR comes from a man aged 25-40 years in good health. The CDR3 sequence: CASSLVASSYEQYF. The CDR3 DNA reads as TGCGCCAGCAGCTTGGTAGCGAGCTCCTACGAGCAGTACTTC.